The TCR beta chain under discussion was sequenced for a study of T-cell reconstitution after alpha-beta-depleted transplantation in children. Study-wide results and limits: TCRbeta diversity was high at day 60 in some patients (a result of surviving recipient T cells and thymic progenitors). As was reported, about two months after transplant, alpha-beta T cells came from several hundred expanded graft clones. Fresh T-cell production supplied most of the T-cell counts and diversity seen one year after transplant.

This clonotype appeared a single time. Its specificity is not known. V gave up 10 bases and J gave up 4 bases; unmatched junction bases: 9. The CDR3 contains 13 residues. Unique molecular identifiers tagged the TCRbeta library. TCRdb reprocessed the PCR reads via MiXCR and lists one record per CDR3 protein. This table holds 700,000 to 950,000 distinct CDR3 sequences, less than 20% found once. This specimen consisted of PBMCs, mostly from graft donor cells, obtained 360 days after TCRalphabeta/CD19-depleted stem cell transplant. The V gene is TRBV12-3 or TRBV12-4, the J gene TRBJ1-1; TRBD1 aligns across 7 bases. This TCR derives from a male patient aged 10 to 17 who had a stem cell transplant for acute lymphoblastic leukemia, so the T cells may come from the graft donor. The chain's CDR3 is CATTGELRTEAFF. CDR3 coding DNA: TGTGCCACCACAGGGGAGTTGCGCACTGAAGCTTTCTTT.